The following is a T cell receptor beta chain sequence with its context. At one of its ends the junction is not consistent with the germline gene, which may arise from a read error. The sample comes from a study of blood T cell repertoires in COVID-19. TCRdb's table, derived via immunoSEQ multiplex PCR, lists solely in-frame clones and lacks some. The table includes roughly 190,000 clones, 70% to 90% detected once. Germline lookup yields CDR1 MNHEY and CDR2 SVGEGT. This CDR3 is 16 amino acids long. The sequencing input was peripheral blood. The receptor was derived from a woman in her sixties with COVID-19, enrolled during active disease. The chain couples TRBV6-2 or TRBV6-3 to TRBJ2-1; D is unresolved. This chain's CDR3 is CASSYSTPRTNNERFF. The CDR3 coding sequence is TGTGCCAGCAGTTACTCGACTCCTCGAACCAACAATGAGCGGTTCTTC.